These 10 T cell receptor beta chains came from one sample sequenced in a study of blood T cell repertoires in COVID-19. Clones were sequenced by immunoSEQ multiplex PCR, and TCRdb holds only the in-frame ones, with some missing. This sample has 71,000 or so clones; approximately 90% occur once, and the top ten carry less than 6.5%. The source material was peripheral blood. These TCRs come from a young woman with acute or convalescent COVID-19.

The chain joins TRBV7-6 to TRBJ1-1; TRBD1 agrees at 7 bases. Germline values: CDR1 SGHVS, CDR2 FNYEAQ. V dropped 5 bases and J dropped 4; count of bases not matched to a gene: 7. The CDR3 consists of 14 residues. Written as DNA, the CDR3 is TGTGCCAGCAGCAGACAGGGAGTTCCCACTGAAGCTTTCTTT. Its protein is CASSRQGVPTEAFF.

The chain carries TRBV11-3 and TRBJ2-7, with TRBD1 matching 9 bases. This CDR3 comprises 14 residues. Germline CDR1 SGHNT, CDR2 YENEEA. Trimming took 4 bases from V and 5 from J; bases not matched to a gene: 6. The DNA for the CDR3 is TGTGCCAGCAGCTCGGGACAGGGAGCCCACGAGCAGTACTTC. Its protein product is CASSSGQGAHEQYF.

The chain combines TRBV5-6 with TRBJ2-3; the match to TRBD1 covers 11 bases. Trimming cost V 4 bases and J 7 bases; bases outside gene matches: 11. The CDR3 covers 16 residues. CDR1 is SGHDT and CDR2 is YYEEEE in the germline V gene. CDR3 protein: CASSPRGTGGSYTQYF. For the CDR3, the DNA is TGTGCCAGCAGCCCCCGCGGGACAGGGGGTTCATATACGCAGTATTTT. Filled out from reference TRBV5-6 and TRBJ2-3, the complete variable domain reads DAGVTQSPTHLIKTRGQQVTLRCSPKSGHDTVSWYQQALGQGPQFIFQYYEEEERQRGNFPDRFSGHQFPNYSSELNVNALLLGDSALYLCASSPRGTGGSYTQYFGPGTRLTVL.

The chain recombines TRBV27 with TRBJ2-1; 7 nucleotides match TRBD2. Trimming took 4 bases from V and 2 from J; bases not matched to a gene: 8. The CDR3 has 16 residues. Per the germline V gene, CDR1 is MNHEY and CDR2 is SMNVEV (reference sequence). The CDR3 region has the DNA TGTGCCAGCAGTTATCGGACTAGTCTGGCCTACAATGAGCAGTTCTTC. It encodes CASSYRTSLAYNEQFF.

V usage is TRBV28 and J usage is TRBJ1-5; 8 nucleotides agree with TRBD1. This CDR3 is built from 14 residues. The V and J ends lost 0 bases and 5 bases, in that order; junction bases with no gene match: 0. Germline-derived CDR1 and CDR2 are MDHEN and SYDVKM. The CDR3 loop reads CASSLWGQDQPQHF. DNA for the CDR3: TGTGCCAGCAGTTTATGGGGACAGGATCAGCCCCAGCATTTT.

CDR3 protein: CASSLTGAEAFF. The CDR3 DNA reads TGTGCCAGCAGCCTCACAGGGGCTGAAGCTTTCTTT. The V and J genes are TRBV25-1 and TRBJ1-1; TRBD1 matches at 7 bases. Germline assignment: CDR1 MGHDK and CDR2 SYGVNS. CDR3 length: 12 amino acids. V lost 6 bases and J lost 6; bases outside the gene matches: 4. The complete variable domain, with remaining parts taken from reference TRBV25-1 and TRBJ1-1, reads EADIYQTPRYLVIGTGKKITLECSQTMGHDKMYWYQQDPGMELHLIHYSYGVNSTEKGDLSSESTVSRIRTEHFPLTLESARPSHTSQYLCASSLTGAEAFFGQGTRLTVV.

The V and J genes are TRBV2 and TRBJ1-5, with TRBD1 matching 7 bases. V dropped 1 base and J dropped 5; count of bases not matched to a gene: 5. Germline loops: CDR1 SNHLY, CDR2 FYNNEI. This CDR3 has 15 residues. CDR3 in DNA: TGTGCCAGCAGTGAAGGAGACAGGGTTTATCAGCCCCAGCATTTT. This gives the protein CASSEGDRVYQPQHF.

The rearrangement joins TRBV6-5 to TRBJ2-1, with 7 bases fitting TRBD2. The CDR3 length is 16 residues. J gave up 1 base and V 4 bases, and 7 bases lay outside the gene matches. Germline loops: CDR1 MNHEY, CDR2 SVGAGI. The CDR3 bases are TGTGCCAGCAGTTCTCAACTAGCGTCTTCCTACAATGAGCAGTTCTTC. Encoded protein: CASSSQLASSYNEQFF.

This clone occurred a few times. The V gene is TRBV19, the J gene TRBJ1-5; the D gene is possibly TRBD1 (6 bases). V gave up 6 bases and J gave up 7 bases, with 19 bases separating them. The CDR3 is 15 amino acids. From germline, CDR1 is LNHDA and CDR2 SQIVND (reference sequence). In DNA form, the CDR3 reads TGTGCCAGTAGACAGGGTTGGTTGGGCAGCCAGCCCCAGCATTTT. Its protein product is CASRQGWLGSQPQHF.

This chain joins TRBV7-9 and TRBJ1-1, with a tentative D call TRBD1 (6 bases). The CDR3 runs to 17 residues. Trimming took 1 base from V and 1 from J, leaving 16 bases between them. The germline CDR1 and CDR2 sequences are SEHNR and FQNEAQ (reference sequence). The CDR3 coding sequence is TGTGCCAGCAGCTTAGACGGGGGGGCTGGTAGGAACACTGAAGCTTTCTTT. It is translated as CASSLDGGAGRNTEAFF.